The 24 T cell receptor beta chains reported below all come from one sample, sequenced in a study of cytotoxic CD8 clonotypes in ibrutinib-treated CLL. Profiling relied on immunoSEQ multiplex PCR, and the TCRdb table lists in-frame clones only, not all of them. Of approximately 320,000 clones in the sample, 60% to 80% are singletons; the top ten hold roughly 6%. The sample was PBMCs, taken after 36 months of ibrutinib treatment. These receptors all stem from a human donor with chronic lymphocytic leukemia.

The chain uses TRBV21-1 and TRBJ1-1. TRBV21-1 is a pseudogene segment. This CDR3 is 14 amino acids long. CDR3 amino acids: CASSGRGWNTEAFF. The CDR3 DNA reads as TGTGCCAGCAGCGGGAGAGGATGGAACACTGAAGCTTTCTTT.

This chain connects TRBV9 to TRBJ2-5, with TRBD2 identical over 7 bases. The CDR3 is made up of 16 amino acids. V lost 0 bases and J lost 3; bases outside the gene matches: 8. Germline assignment: CDR1 SGDLS and CDR2 YYNGEE. In nucleotides, the CDR3 is TGTGCCAGCAGCGTAGGCCGGTCTGCGGGAGAAGAGACCCAGTACTTC. Translating gives CASSVGRSAGEETQYF. Combining the CDR3 with reference TRBV9 and TRBJ2-5 gives the whole variable domain DSGVTQTPKHLITATGQRVTLRCSPRSGDLSVYWYQQSLDQGLQFLIQYYNGEERAKGNILERFSAQQFPDLHSELNLSSLELGDSALYFCASSVGRSAGEETQYFGPGTRLLVL.

The chain is built from TRBV10-3 and TRBJ2-1, with D tentatively TRBD1 or TRBD2 (6 bases each). This CDR3 has 15 residues. Per germline, CDR1 ENHRY and CDR2 SYGVKD. V gave up 10 bases and J gave up 0 bases, with 16 bases separating them. The CDR3 sequence is CATRGGFNSYNEQFF. In DNA, the CDR3 is TGTGCCACACGAGGGGGGTTTAACTCCTACAATGAGCAGTTCTTC.

Regarding this clone: Other DNA sequences of this sample code for an identical CDR3. The chain recombines TRBV27 with TRBJ2-3; tentative D call: TRBD2 (6 bases). This CDR3 is built from 13 residues. Between the trimmed V and J ends, which lost 8 bases and 4 bases, there was a span of 13 bases. Germline V gene data show CDR1 as MNHEY and CDR2 as SMNVEV (reference sequence). CDR3 in amino acids: CASSLGGPDTQYF. As DNA, the CDR3 is TGTGCCAGCTCCTTAGGAGGGCCAGATACGCAGTATTTT.

This clone was seen just once. The rearrangement joins TRBV4-1 to TRBJ1-4; 10 bases line up with TRBD1. The germline gives CDR1 MGHRA, CDR2 YSYEKL. There are 15 residues in the CDR3. With V trimmed by 0 bases and J by 7 bases, 2 bases remained unmatched. In DNA, the CDR3 is TGCGCCAGCAGCCAAGATGGGACAGGGGCTGAAAAACTGTTTTTT. The encoded protein is CASSQDGTGAEKLFF.

V and J are TRBV2 and TRBJ2-1, with 8 bases identical to TRBD2. The CDR3 is 15 amino acids. CDR1 and CDR2 (germline): SNHLY, FYNNEI. Trimming at V came to 6 bases and at J to 3 bases, leaving 7 bases not matched to a gene. CDR3 DNA sequence: TGTGCCAGCAGCGATATAGCGGGACGCTACAATGAGCAGTTCTTC. This gives the protein CASSDIAGRYNEQFF.

The CDR3 DNA follows: TGTGCCAGCAGCCTCGCGGGGGCGCGATCTGGCGAAAAACTGTTTTTT. Translating gives CASSLAGARSGEKLFF. This chain links TRBV7-8 with TRBJ1-4; D might be TRBD1 (6 bases). V lost 5 bases to trimming and J lost 8 bases, with 21 bases between them. CDR3 length equals 16 residues. Germline V gene lookup returns CDR1 SGHVS and CDR2 FQNEAQ.

The chain uses TRBV15 and TRBJ1-2, with TRBD1 matching 7 bases. Trimming took 5 bases from V and 12 from J; bases not matched to a gene: 12. The CDR3 covers 13 residues. Germline loops: CDR1 LNHNV, CDR2 YYDKDF (reference sequence). CDR3 loop: CATSPGIDRDNTF. The CDR3 DNA reads as TGTGCCACCAGCCCTGGTATCGACAGGGATAACACCTTC.

As concerns this clone: One junction end disagrees with the germline gene, perhaps due to a read error. The chain joins TRBV2 to TRBJ1-4, with TRBD1 as a possible D gene (5 bases). The CDR3 is 13 residues long. CDR1 is SNHLY, CDR2 FYNNEI, per germline. Here the CDR3 reads CASSEGANEKLFF. In DNA form, the CDR3 reads TGTGCCAGCAGCGAAGGGGCTAATGAAAAACTGTTTTTT. Drawing the rest from reference TRBV2 and TRBJ1-4, the complete variable domain is EPEVTQTPSHQVTQMGQEVILRCVPISNHLYFYWYRQILGQKVEFLVSFYNNEISEKSEIFDDQFSVERPDGSNFTLKIRSTKLEDSAMYFCASSEGANEKLFFGSGTQLSVL.

This clone was observed once. V is TRBV9 and J is TRBJ2-6; no definite D call. The CDR3 covers 13 residues. The V gene's germline CDR1 is SGDLS and CDR2 YYNGEE. Between the trimmed V and J ends, which lost 3 bases and 5 bases, there was a span of 6 bases. The CDR3 spells CASSDPWANVLTF. The DNA for the CDR3 is TGTGCCAGCAGCGACCCCTGGGCCAACGTCCTGACTTTC.

V gene TRBV7-2 combines with J gene TRBJ2-3; 12 nucleotides align to TRBD2. The length of the CDR3 is 18 residues. V lost 4 bases and J lost 3; bases outside the gene matches: 11. CDR1 SGHTA and CDR2 FQGNSA come from the germline V gene. The CDR3 DNA sequence: TGTGCCAGCAGCTCCACTTCTAGCGGGAGGGCGGGGACAGATACGCAGTATTTT. This codes for CASSSTSSGRAGTDTQYF.

This clone has only a few counts. The J gene is TRBJ2-7, the V gene TRBV19; 9 bases fit TRBD2. The CDR3 has 14 residues. The germline V gene has CDR1 LNHDA and CDR2 SQIVND (reference sequence). Trimming at V came to 1 base and at J to 3 bases, leaving 1 base not matched to a gene. The CDR3 spells CASSIGSGGYEQYF. CDR3 in DNA: TGTGCCAGTAGTATAGGTAGCGGGGGCTACGAGCAGTACTTC.

This clone was counted only a few times. The CDR3 DNA follows: TGTGCCAGCAGCGTCGGGACTAGCGAATACGAGCAGTACTTC. Its protein product is CASSVGTSEYEQYF. The chain is built from TRBV9 and TRBJ2-7, with 10 nucleotides matching TRBD2. The germline V gene has CDR1 SGDLS and CDR2 YYNGEE. This CDR3 is 14 amino acids long. With 2 bases clipped from V and 4 bases from J, the junction kept 3 bases outside the gene matches.

This chain connects TRBV11-2 to TRBJ2-3; D gene uncertain. Per germline, CDR1 SGHAT and CDR2 FQNNGV. V was cut by 0 bases and J by 6 bases, with 7 bases left in between. The CDR3 runs to 13 residues. The CDR3 is CASSLDARDTQYF. For the CDR3, the DNA is TGTGCCAGCAGCTTAGACGCTAGGGATACGCAGTATTTT.

The chain has TRBV11-1 and TRBJ2-5, with 9 positions matching TRBD1. CDR3 length: 15 residues. Trimming cost V 5 bases and J 5 bases; bases outside gene matches: 9. Germline CDR1 reads SGHAT; CDR2 reads FQDESV (reference sequence). The CDR3 region is CASSPRQGVRETQYF. The CDR3 DNA reads as TGTGCCAGCAGCCCACGACAGGGGGTAAGGGAGACCCAGTACTTC.

V usage is TRBV5-1 and J usage is TRBJ2-2, with D uncertain. The CDR3 runs to 14 residues. The V gene's germline CDR1 is SGHRS and CDR2 YFSETQ. The V gene lost 4 bases and the J gene lost 4 bases, with 11 bases spanning the gap. CDR3 nucleotides: TGCGCCAGCAGCCCCGTAGTGGCCACCGGGGAGCTGTTTTTT. It specifies CASSPVVATGELFF.

This clone was recorded a few times. The rearrangement links TRBV7-9 to TRBJ2-7; D possibly corresponds to TRBD2 (6 bases). Between the trimmed V and J ends, which lost 3 bases and 3 bases, there was a span of 9 bases. The CDR3 extends over 13 amino acids. Looked up from germline, CDR1 is SEHNR and CDR2 is FQNEAQ (reference sequence). This CDR3 is CASSFGGDYEQYF. The CDR3 DNA sequence: TGTGCCAGCAGCTTCGGCGGGGACTACGAGCAGTACTTC. Using reference TRBV7-9 and TRBJ2-7 for the parts outside the CDR3, the full variable domain is DTGVSQNPRHKITKRGQNVTFRCDPISEHNRLYWYRQTLGQGPEFLTYFQNEAQLEKSRLLSDRFSAERPKGSFSTLEIQRTEQGDSAMYLCASSFGGDYEQYFGPGTRLTVT.

This chain connects TRBV11-2 to TRBJ1-3; D is ambiguous. The CDR3 spans 12 residues. The V gene's germline CDR1 is SGHAT and CDR2 FQNNGV. V was pared by 3 bases and J by 2 bases, with 2 bases between. As DNA, the CDR3 is TGTGCCAGCAGCTTTGCTGGAAACACCATATATTTT. Its translation: CASSFAGNTIYF.

The chain has TRBV29-1 and TRBJ1-2; D call uncertain. The ends were cut back, 4 bases at V and 7 bases at J, with 10 bases in the middle. CDR1 is SQVTM, CDR2 ANQGSEA, per germline. CDR3 length: 11 amino acids. CDR3 bases: TGCAGCGTTGCGCGGCAATCTGGCTACACCTTC. Protein sequence: CSVARQSGYTF. Drawing the rest from reference TRBV29-1 and TRBJ1-2, the complete variable domain is SAVISQKPSRDICQRGTSLTIQCQVDSQVTMMFWYRQQPGQSLTLIATANQGSEATYESGFVIDKFPISRPNLTFSTLTVSNMSPEDSSIYLCSVARQSGYTFGSGTRLTVV.

The chain carries TRBV10-3 and TRBJ2-3, with D possibly matching TRBD1 (5 bases). Germline V gives CDR1 ENHRY, CDR2 SYGVKD. This CDR3 contains 15 residues. V dropped 10 bases and J dropped 6 bases, with 23 bases sitting between them. In nucleotides, the CDR3 is TGTGCCACATGGCGATATTCAGGGTTCGGGGATACGCAGTATTTT. It yields the protein CATWRYSGFGDTQYF.

This clone occurred once. V and J are TRBV10-1 and TRBJ2-3; possible D gene TRBD1, 5 bases. The V gene lost 0 bases and the J gene lost 2 bases, with 9 bases spanning the gap. This CDR3 has 15 residues. Germline V gene data show CDR1 as WNHNN and CDR2 as SYGVQD (reference sequence). Here the CDR3 reads CASSESDRYTDTQYF. CDR3 bases: TGCGCCAGCAGTGAGTCTGACAGATACACAGATACGCAGTATTTT.

The chain joins TRBV4-3 to TRBJ2-7; D gene uncertain. The germline V and J ends were trimmed by 1 base and 3 bases, with 10 bases remaining between them. The V gene's germline CDR1 is LGHNA and CDR2 YSLEER. The CDR3 runs to 14 residues. The CDR3 DNA reads as TGCGCCAGCAGCCAAGTTCTATCCGACTACGAGCAGTACTTC. Its translation is CASSQVLSDYEQYF.

In this sample, this clone turned up a few times. The genes are TRBV4-1 and TRBJ1-2, with D hard to call. CDR3 size: 17 residues. The V end was cut by 0 bases, the J end by 2 bases, with 16 bases between. Per germline, CDR1 MGHRA and CDR2 YSYEKL. The CDR3 DNA is TGCGCCAGCAGCCAAGATAGCGGGCAGCTCAACAACTATGGCTACACCTTC. Translation: CASSQDSGQLNNYGYTF.

V and J are TRBV2 and TRBJ2-3, with 8 nucleotides matching TRBD1. Looked up from germline, CDR1 is SNHLY and CDR2 is FYNNEI. Trimming removed 5 bases from V and 0 bases from J; junction bases left unmatched: 1. This CDR3 region has 14 residues. CDR3 sequence: CASSWTGSTDTQYF. The CDR3 DNA reads TGTGCCAGCAGTTGGACAGGGAGCACAGATACGCAGTATTTT.